The 31 T cell receptor beta chains below were found in one sample sequenced in a study of T cell repertoires in cytomegalovirus infection. TCRdb reprocessed the reads via MiXCR and lists one record per CDR3 protein. This table holds approximately 250,000 distinct CDR3 sequences, approximately 7% found once. Sequenced material: PBMCs. The receptors were sampled from a human donor in good health (CMV status not recorded). Some clones in this sample may be carry-over from other donors' samples.

This clonotype was observed many times. The V and J genes are TRBV20-1 and TRBJ2-5; D is perhaps TRBD1 (5 bases). Trimming cost V 2 bases and J 1 base, with 14 bases left between them. The CDR3 loop spans 15 amino acids. Per the germline V gene, CDR1 is DFQATT and CDR2 is SNEGSKA (reference sequence). CDR3 nucleotides: TGCAGTGCTAGATCAGGGTTCGGCTCCCAAGAGACCCAGTACTTC. Amino acids: CSARSGFGSQETQYF.

Ten or more counts support this clonotype. This chain links TRBV9 with TRBJ2-2, with a tentative D call TRBD2 (5 bases). Trimming shortened V by 4 bases and J by 1 base, and 14 bases separated the two germline ends. Germline CDR1 and CDR2: SGDLS and YYNGEE. The CDR3 spans 16 residues. The CDR3 DNA follows: TGTGCCAGCAGCCCTCGTAGGGAGAGGAACACCGGGGAGCTGTTTTTT. Translating gives CASSPRRERNTGELFF.

Regarding this clonotype: A much larger clone differs by one base, so this may be a read error. The V and J genes are TRBV20-1 and TRBJ2-7; D is perhaps TRBD2 (5 bases). This CDR3 is built from 14 residues. Germline V CDR1 and CDR2: DFQATT, SNEGSKA (reference sequence). The CDR3 nucleotides read TGCAGTTCTAGGCCCCGGGCGGGTTCCTACGAGCAGTACTTC. It yields the protein CSSRPRAGSYEQYF.

This clonotype was seen only a few times. The genes are TRBV19 and TRBJ2-1; the match to TRBD2 covers 7 bases. The germline CDR1 and CDR2 sequences are LNHDA and SQIVND (reference sequence). This CDR3 region has 17 residues. V lost 5 bases and J lost 0; bases outside the gene matches: 10. The CDR3, as DNA: TGTGCCAGTAGTGGTTCCGGTGTAGCGGGCTCCTACAATGAGCAGTTCTTC. Its translation: CASSGSGVAGSYNEQFF.

In its sample, this clonotype was seen a few times. This chain joins TRBV9 and TRBJ2-5, with D unclear. Trimming stripped 0 bases from V and 5 bases from J, with 5 bases between. CDR1 and CDR2 (germline): SGDLS, YYNGEE. This CDR3 has 12 amino acids. The CDR3 protein is CASSVVGETQYF. CDR3 DNA sequence: TGTGCCAGCAGCGTAGTTGGGGAGACCCAGTACTTC. Complete variable domain (other parts from reference TRBV9 and TRBJ2-5): DSGVTQTPKHLITATGQRVTLRCSPRSGDLSVYWYQQSLDQGLQFLIQYYNGEERAKGNILERFSAQQFPDLHSELNLSSLELGDSALYFCASSVVGETQYFGPGTRLLVL.

This clonotype was detected ten times or more. The chain combines TRBV18 with TRBJ2-3, with D unclear. Germline CDR1 KGHSH, CDR2 LQKENI. Deletions cut 2 bases from V and 0 bases from J, with 12 bases between. CDR3 length: 16 residues. CDR3: CASSPTQQTSTDTQYF. As DNA, the CDR3 is TGTGCCAGCTCACCAACACAGCAAACTAGCACAGATACGCAGTATTTT.

This clonotype was detected ten times or more. The V call is TRBV28, the J call TRBJ2-1, with 9 bases matching TRBD2. Germline V lookup: CDR1 MDHEN, CDR2 SYDVKM. The CDR3 spans 14 residues. Unmatched junction bases numbered 1, after V lost 3 bases and J lost 4 bases. The CDR3 loop is CASSFSGGYNEQFF. In DNA form, the CDR3 reads TGTGCCAGCAGTTTCAGCGGGGGGTACAATGAGCAGTTCTTC.

This clonotype was recorded a few times. The rearrangement uses TRBV2 and TRBJ2-2; D is unclear. Germline CDR1 reads SNHLY; CDR2 reads FYNNEI. The CDR3 spans 15 residues. Trimming cost V 4 bases and J 4 bases, with 13 bases left between them. The CDR3 region is CASSGIPGGTGELFF. For the CDR3, the DNA is TGTGCCAGCAGTGGGATTCCAGGTGGCACCGGGGAGCTGTTTTTT.

This clonotype was counted many times. This sequence joins TRBV28 and TRBJ2-2, with 10 bases that match TRBD1. V shed 5 bases, J shed 5 bases, and the junction held 5 bases outside the gene matches. Germline V gives CDR1 MDHEN, CDR2 SYDVKM. The CDR3 runs to 15 residues. CDR3 nucleotides: TGTGCCAGCAGTCCCGGGACAGGGGTTACCGGGGAGCTGTTTTTT. Its translation is CASSPGTGVTGELFF.

This clonotype was detected ten times or more. This may arise from a read error, as a much more abundant clone is one base away. V is TRBV7-9 and J is TRBJ1-4; no reliable D call. This CDR3 is built from 14 residues. The germline gives CDR1 SEHNR, CDR2 FQNEAQ (reference sequence). V lost 2 bases, J lost 2 bases, and 6 bases lay in between. DNA of the CDR3: TGTGCCAGCAGCTTACTGGGGACTAATGAAAAACTGTTTTTT. It specifies CASSLLGTNEKLFF. The variable domain in full, completed from reference TRBV7-9 and TRBJ1-4, reads DTGVSQNPRHKITKRGQNVTFRCDPISEHNRLYWYRQTLGQGPEFLTYFQNEAQLEKSRLLSDRFSAERPKGSFSTLEIQRTEQGDSAMYLCASSLLGTNEKLFFGSGTQLSVL.

Ten or more counts support this clonotype. This chain connects TRBV2 to TRBJ1-3; D remains unclear. Germline CDR1 is SNHLY and CDR2 is FYNNEI. V lost 6 bases and J lost 3, with 12 bases in between. The CDR3 has 14 residues. The CDR3 nucleotides read TGTGCCAGCAGCCCGGCGTCGGTTGGAAACACCATATATTTT. It specifies CASSPASVGNTIYF.

At least ten counts were recorded for this clonotype. The V and J genes are TRBV4-3 and TRBJ2-7; 7 bases map to TRBD1. The CDR3 extends over 13 amino acids. The J segment lost 4 bases and the V segment lost 4 bases, leaving 4 bases of the junction unmatched. Per germline, CDR1 LGHNA and CDR2 YSLEER. This chain's CDR3 is CASSRQGPYEQYF. CDR3 DNA: TGCGCCAGCAGCCGACAGGGCCCTTACGAGCAGTACTTC.

This clonotype has at least ten counts. This rearrangement joins TRBV28 to TRBJ1-1; D is possibly TRBD1 (5 bases). Trimming removed 7 bases at V and 5 bases at J, with 17 bases between. This CDR3 has 14 amino acids. Germline V gives CDR1 MDHEN, CDR2 SYDVKM. The CDR3: CASIGAGRRTEAFF. CDR3 sequence (DNA): TGTGCCAGCATCGGGGCGGGGCGAAGGACTGAAGCTTTCTTT.

The genes are TRBV28 and TRBJ1-2; no clear D gene. V shed 2 bases and J shed 4 bases, with 11 bases lying between them. Germline CDR1 and CDR2: MDHEN and SYDVKM. The CDR3 extends over 14 amino acids. The CDR3 nucleotides are TGTGCCAGCAGTTTAAGTGTCGGCAGCTATGGCTACACCTTC. It translates to CASSLSVGSYGYTF.

This clonotype was found many times. The rearrangement uses TRBV6-6 and TRBJ1-5, with 7 bases identical to TRBD1. Germline CDR1 is MNHNY and CDR2 is SVGAGI (reference sequence). Germline trimming cut 6 bases from V and 6 bases from J; bases unmatched to any gene: 11. The length of the CDR3 is 15 residues. The CDR3 protein is CASSPVQGRTQPQHF. CDR3 bases: TGTGCCAGCAGCCCCGTACAGGGGAGGACTCAGCCCCAGCATTTT.

The gene calls are TRBV29-1 and TRBJ2-1, with TRBD2 as a possible D gene (6 bases). From germline, CDR1 is SQVTM and CDR2 ANQGSEA. Deletions cut 3 bases from V and 3 bases from J, with 9 bases between. The CDR3 sequence is 13 residues long. The CDR3 reads CSVDGGDYNEQFF. DNA for the CDR3: TGCAGCGTTGATGGAGGGGACTACAATGAGCAGTTCTTC.

This clonotype occurred many times. The rearrangement uses TRBV7-6 and TRBJ2-7; D unclear. With 5 bases removed from V and 0 bases from J, the gap between germline ends came to 14 bases. Looked up from germline, CDR1 is SGHVS and CDR2 is FNYEAQ. The CDR3 has 15 amino acids. CDR3 protein: CASSKIGPTSYEQYF. CDR3 coding DNA: TGTGCCAGCAGCAAAATCGGGCCTACCTCCTACGAGCAGTACTTC. The full variable domain, rest sourced from reference TRBV7-6 and TRBJ2-7, is GAGVSQSPRYKVTKRGQDVALRCDPISGHVSLYWYRQALGQGPEFLTYFNYEAQQDKSGLPNDRFSAERPEGSISTLTIQRTEQRDSAMYRCASSKIGPTSYEQYFGPGTRLTVT.

This clonotype was counted at least ten times. This sequence joins TRBV2 and TRBJ2-1; maybe TRBD1 (5 bases). CDR3 length: 15 residues. V was trimmed by 7 bases and J by 7 bases, leaving 20 bases between them. Germline V gives CDR1 SNHLY, CDR2 FYNNEI. CDR3 sequence (DNA): TGTGCCAGCACCCCGTGGCAGGGCTCTAAGAATGAGCAGTTCTTC. This translates into CASTPWQGSKNEQFF. Variable domain in full (rest from reference TRBV2 and TRBJ2-1): EPEVTQTPSHQVTQMGQEVILRCVPISNHLYFYWYRQILGQKVEFLVSFYNNEISEKSEIFDDQFSVERPDGSNFTLKIRSTKLEDSAMYFCASTPWQGSKNEQFFGPGTRLTVL.

At least ten counts were recorded for this clonotype. The V and J genes are TRBV7-3 and TRBJ1-6; D is undetermined. Deletions cut 2 bases from V and 5 bases from J, with 10 bases between. In germline, CDR1 is SGHTA, CDR2 FQGTGA. This CDR3 is built from 15 residues. The CDR3 bases are TGTGCCAGCAGCTTAGAGAGGACCAATAATTCACCCCTCCACTTT. Its translation is CASSLERTNNSPLHF.

The chain recombines TRBV6-6 with TRBJ2-2; perhaps TRBD1 as D (6 bases). This CDR3 is 13 amino acids long. CDR1 and CDR2 from the germline V gene are MNHNY and SVGAGI (reference sequence). Trimming took off 7 bases at V and 6 bases at J, with 12 bases between the two ends. Here the CDR3 reads CASIQGWSGELFF. The CDR3 DNA is TGTGCCAGCATACAGGGATGGTCCGGGGAGCTGTTTTTT.

This clonotype counts as medium-sized. The chain employs TRBV7-2 and TRBJ2-7; 7 bases match TRBD1. The V gene's germline CDR1 is SGHTA and CDR2 FQGNSA. With V trimmed by 5 bases and J by 3 bases, 7 bases remained unmatched. The CDR3 runs to 14 residues. The CDR3 DNA follows: TGTGCCAGCAGCGTCCGACAGGGATTCTACGAGCAGTACTTC. As protein: CASSVRQGFYEQYF.

This clonotype showed up many times. The rearrangement joins TRBV6-2 or TRBV6-3 to TRBJ1-4; TRBD1 matches at 7 bases. The CDR3 spans 13 residues. Per the germline V gene, CDR1 is MNHEY and CDR2 is SVGEGT. Trimming removed 11 bases from V and 3 bases from J; junction bases left unmatched: 6. For the CDR3, the DNA is TGTGCCGGCTCCGGGACAGCTAATGAAAAACTGTTTTTT. Translated: CAGSGTANEKLFF.

In its sample, this clonotype was seen once. Compared with germline, one end of the junction differs, possibly owing to a read error. The chain joins TRBV7-2 to TRBJ1-2, with TRBD1 matching 7 bases. The CDR3 is 15 amino acids. CDR1 is SGHTA and CDR2 is FQGNSA in the germline V gene. The CDR3 DNA follows: TGTGCCAGCAGCATCCTTAGGGGGCAGGAGGAAGGCTACACCTTT. It yields the protein CASSILRGQEEGYTF.

This clonotype was counted a few times. A read error may produce the germline difference seen at one junction end. CDR3 in DNA: TGCGCCAGCACCTTGCAAACAGGGGACCACACCGGGGAGCTGTTTTTT. It encodes CASTLQTGDHTGELFF. The V call is TRBV5-1, the J call TRBJ2-2; 7 bases map to TRBD1. Germline V gives CDR1 SGHRS, CDR2 YFSETQ. The CDR3 totals 16 residues.

Many counts were recorded for this clonotype. The rearrangement links TRBV29-1 to TRBJ2-2, with 7 bases aligning to TRBD2. The CDR3 length is 15 residues. V shed 8 bases and J 7 bases; nucleotides not matched to a gene: 16. Looked up from germline, CDR1 is SQVTM and CDR2 is ANQGSEA. CDR3 nucleotides: TGCAGCTTTCCCGGCGGGGGTTGGGGCGGCGGGGAGCTGTTTTTT. As protein: CSFPGGGWGGGELFF.

At least ten counts were recorded for this clonotype. The chain is built from TRBV28 and TRBJ2-1, with 14 bases matching TRBD2. Losses at the gene ends were 5 bases for V and 7 bases for J; bases not matched to a gene: 7. The length of the CDR3 is 16 residues. In germline, CDR1 is MDHEN, CDR2 SYDVKM. Here the CDR3 DNA reads TGTGCCAGCAGTCTGACTAGCGGGGGGGCCAGGAATGAGCAGTTCTTC. The encoded protein is CASSLTSGGARNEQFF. Full variable domain (missing parts from reference TRBV28 and TRBJ2-1): DVKVTQSSRYLVKRTGEKVFLECVQDMDHENMFWYRQDPGLGLRLIYFSYDVKMKEKGDIPEGYSVSREKKERFSLILESASTNQTSMYLCASSLTSGGARNEQFFGPGTRLTVL.

This clonotype was observed many times. Germline is not matched at one junction end, which may reflect a read error. CDR3: CASSQGGTGAWNTEAFF. For the CDR3, the DNA is TGCGCCAGCAGTCAAGGGGGGACAGGGGCTTGGAACACTGAAGCTTTCTTT. The chain couples TRBV4-3 to TRBJ1-1; 10 bases align to TRBD1. Germline V gives CDR1 LGHNA, CDR2 YSLEER. The length of the CDR3 is 17 residues.

V and J are TRBV29-1 and TRBJ2-3; D is unclear. This CDR3 is built from 11 residues. Germline loops: CDR1 SQVTM, CDR2 ANQGSEA. Trimming cost V 3 bases and J 6 bases, with 7 bases left between them. The CDR3 sequence is CSVDVQDTQYF. CDR3 nucleotide sequence: TGCAGCGTTGATGTCCAGGATACGCAGTATTTT.

Many counts were recorded for this clonotype. The gene calls are TRBV20-1 and TRBJ1-4; 8 bases are a match to TRBD1. V shed 5 bases and J 8 bases; nucleotides not matched to a gene: 7. CDR3 length: 13 amino acids. CDR1 DFQATT and CDR2 SNEGSKA come from the germline V gene (reference sequence). In nucleotides, the CDR3 is TGCAGTGCTTCGACAGGGGTGGGAGAAAAACTGTTTTTT. Residues: CSASTGVGEKLFF.

This clonotype was recorded at least ten times. The chain is built from TRBV7-2 and TRBJ1-1; tentatively, D is TRBD1 (6 bases). V was pared by 4 bases and J by 4 bases, with 13 bases between. CDR1 is SGHTA, CDR2 FQGNSA, per germline. The CDR3 length is 14 residues. This CDR3 is CASSSGAWGTEAFF. CDR3 sequence (DNA): TGTGCCAGCAGCTCAGGGGCGTGGGGCACTGAAGCTTTCTTT.

This clonotype was recorded at least ten times. The chain links TRBV28 to TRBJ1-1; D is unresolved. The CDR3 consists of 12 residues. Deletions cut 1 base from V and 7 bases from J, with 7 bases between. The V gene's germline CDR1 is MDHEN and CDR2 SYDVKM. This CDR3 reads CASSLSFDEAFF. DNA of the CDR3: TGTGCCAGCAGTTTATCGTTTGATGAAGCTTTCTTT.